A selection of T cell receptor beta chains follows, all from one sample in a study of T cells in Graves' hyperthyroidism and ophthalmopathy. In TCRdb, the multiplex PCR reads were re-called with MiXCR into one record per CDR3 protein. The table includes roughly 700,000 distinct CDR3 sequences, over 35% detected once. The sample consisted of blood. The receptors shown here come from a woman aged 35 to 49 with Graves' hyperthyroidism. CDR3s include the opening cysteine and the closing phenylalanine or tryptophan. The D gene is left open where the match is weak. Expanded clones are given a class, and other clones once, few, many or no size at all.

size	V	J	D	CDR3	DNA
.	TRBV7-8	TRBJ2-7	TRBD2	CASSPRKRGGLNGTYEQYF	TGTGCCAGCAGCCCTCGGAAGCGGGGGGGCCTTAACGGAACCTACGAGCAGTACTTC
few	TRBV12-3/TRBV12-4	TRBJ1-1	.	CASQQGKNTEAFF	TGTGCCAGCCAACAAGGAAAGAACACTGAAGCTTTCTTT
.	TRBV20-1	TRBJ1-6	TRBD1	CSAMGLAGTGDSPLHF	TGCAGTGCTATGGGGCTAGCGGGGACAGGGGATTCACCCCTCCACTTT
.	TRBV10-3	TRBJ2-2	.	CAISEAPGYTGELFF	TGTGCCATCAGTGAGGCACCCGGCTACACCGGGGAGCTGTTTTTT
.	TRBV12-3/TRBV12-4	TRBJ2-3	TRBD2	CASSTASGARDTQYF	TGTGCCAGCAGTACGGCTAGCGGGGCTCGGGATACGCAGTATTTT
many	TRBV7-9	TRBJ2-7	TRBD1	CASSLEGTGFYEQYF	TGTGCCAGCAGCTTAGAAGGGACAGGGTTCTACGAGCAGTACTTC
.	TRBV7-8	TRBJ1-4	.	CASSLDSQAFANEKLFF	TGTGCCAGCAGCTTAGATTCACAGGCGTTCGCTAATGAAAAACTGTTTTTT
.	TRBV6-5	TRBJ1-6	.	CASRRGEDTLGNSPLHF	TGTGCCAGCAGAAGGGGGGAGGACACCCTGGGTAATTCACCCCTCCACTTT
once	TRBV5-1	TRBJ2-7	.	CASSARTGSSYEQYF	TGCGCCAGCAGCGCCCGGACGGGGTCCTCCTACGAGCAGTACTTC
many	TRBV10-1	TRBJ1-1	.	CASSPGRMNTEAFF	TGCGCCAGCAGTCCAGGGAGGATGAACACTGAAGCTTTCTTT
many	TRBV4-2	TRBJ1-5	TRBD1	CASSQDFRQGGQPQHF	TGTGCCAGCAGCCAAGATTTCCGACAGGGCGGGCAGCCCCAGCATTTT
.	TRBV9	TRBJ2-4	.	CASSEDREGSIQYF	TGTGCCAGCAGCGAAGACAGGGAGGGGAGCATTCAGTACTTC
.	TRBV3-1	TRBJ2-2	.	CASSQVQGSLRELFF	TGTGCCAGCAGCCAAGTTCAAGGGTCTTTACGGGAGCTGTTTTTT
.	TRBV6-5	TRBJ1-3	TRBD1	CASSYGTAGNPIYF	TGTGCCAGCAGTTATGGGACAGCTGGAAACCCCATATATTTT
.	TRBV9	TRBJ1-4	.	CASSLRDKGEKLFF	TGTGCCAGCAGCCTCCGGGACAAAGGTGAAAAACTGTTTTTT
few	TRBV29-1	TRBJ1-4	.	CSVSRDTEKLFF	TGCAGCGTTTCGAGGGATACTGAAAAACTGTTTTTT
many	TRBV5-1	TRBJ1-1	TRBD1	CASSYGGQRTEAFF	TGCGCCAGCAGCTACGGGGGACAGCGGACTGAAGCTTTCTTT
many	TRBV10-3	TRBJ2-7	TRBD2	CAIRTGTSGSSYEQYF	TGTGCCATCAGAACCGGGACTAGCGGGAGCTCCTACGAGCAGTACTTC
.	TRBV29-1	TRBJ2-7	.	CSVLAGVPSYGQYF	TGCAGCGTCTTAGCCGGGGTCCCCTCCTACGGGCAGTACTTC
many	TRBV5-5	TRBJ1-5	TRBD1	CASSFRTGRQPQHF	TGTGCCAGCAGCTTTCGGACAGGGAGGCAGCCCCAGCATTTT
.	TRBV7-6	TRBJ1-4	.	CASSFSKPTNEKLFF	TGTGCCAGCAGCTTCTCAAAGCCAACTAATGAAAAACTGTTTTTT
.	TRBV7-9	TRBJ1-1	TRBD1	CASSLDGTVNTEAFF	TGTGCCAGCAGCTTGGACGGGACAGTAAACACTGAAGCTTTCTTT
many	TRBV7-8	TRBJ1-5	.	CASSSSEVGPQHF	TGTGCCAGCAGCTCCTCTGAGGTTGGGCCCCAGCATTTT
many	TRBV9	TRBJ1-2	.	CASSSDGNYGYTF	TGTGCCAGCAGCTCGGACGGTAACTATGGCTACACCTTC
once	TRBV20-1	TRBJ2-1	TRBD2	CSARLGLARYNEQFF	TGCAGTGCTAGATTGGGACTAGCGCGTTACAATGAGCAGTTCTTC
many	TRBV2	TRBJ2-2	.	CASSPGGNSGELFF	TGTGCCAGCAGCCCCGGAGGGAATTCCGGGGAGCTGTTTTTT
.	TRBV24-1	TRBJ2-7	.	CATSETETYEQYF	TGTGCCACCAGTGAGACAGAGACCTACGAGCAGTACTTC
few	TRBV20-1	TRBJ2-2	.	CSVTTGPGVTGELFF	TGCAGTGTTACAACGGGGCCAGGGGTGACCGGGGAGCTGTTTTTT
few	TRBV20-1	TRBJ2-7	.	CSASSRGPSPHEQYF	TGCAGTGCTAGTTCTCGAGGACCTTCCCCCCACGAGCAGTACTTC
few	TRBV7-2	TRBJ2-2	TRBD2	CASSLAQGLDTGELFF	TGTGCCAGCAGCTTAGCGCAGGGACTAGACACCGGGGAGCTGTTTTTT
many	TRBV9	TRBJ2-5	.	CASSAASGETQYF	TGTGCCAGCAGTGCTGCGTCGGGAGAGACCCAGTACTTC
.	TRBV5-1	TRBJ1-4	TRBD1	CASSRTGSTEKLFF	TGCGCCAGCAGCCGGACAGGGTCGACTGAAAAACTGTTTTTT
few	TRBV7-2	TRBJ1-3	TRBD1	CAGGQGASGNTIYF	TGTGCCGGCGGACAGGGGGCCTCTGGAAACACCATATATTTT
many	TRBV10-3	TRBJ2-7	TRBD1	CAISEPGQGKYEQYF	TGTGCCATCAGTGAGCCTGGACAGGGGAAGTACGAGCAGTACTTC
many	TRBV14	TRBJ2-5	.	CASSQYETQYF	TGTGCCAGCAGCCAATACGAGACCCAGTACTTC
few	TRBV19	TRBJ1-3	.	CASTDTDSGNTIYF	TGTGCCAGTACGGACACTGACTCTGGAAACACCATATATTTT
many	TRBV7-9	TRBJ2-7	TRBD1	CASSGDRSYEQYF	TGTGCCAGCAGCGGGGACAGATCCTACGAGCAGTACTTC
few	TRBV20-1	TRBJ1-1	.	CSARSDGDRQGNTEAFF	TGCAGTGCTAGATCAGATGGGGATCGGCAGGGGAACACTGAAGCTTTCTTT
few	TRBV18	TRBJ1-1	TRBD1	CASSPRQGEGTEAFF	TGTGCCAGCTCACCGAGACAGGGTGAGGGCACTGAAGCTTTCTTT
.	TRBV6-5	TRBJ2-1	TRBD1	CASRPTGRYNEQFF	TGTGCCAGCAGGCCGACAGGGCGCTACAATGAGCAGTTCTTC
.	TRBV6-1	TRBJ1-5	TRBD1	CASSLTDRAFNQPQHF	TGTGCCAGCAGTCTTACAGACAGGGCTTTCAATCAGCCCCAGCATTTT
many	TRBV29-1	TRBJ2-7	.	CSVDGQPFQYF	TGCAGCGTTGATGGGCAGCCTTTTCAGTACTTC
.	TRBV7-8	TRBJ2-1	TRBD2	CASSLSQLAGVRNEQFF	TGTGCCAGCAGCTTATCCCAACTAGCGGGAGTACGGAATGAGCAGTTCTTC
many	TRBV5-1	TRBJ1-1	.	CASSLTQGSGTEAFF	TGCGCCAGCAGCTTGACACAAGGGAGCGGGACTGAAGCTTTCTTT
.	TRBV7-8	TRBJ2-7	.	CASSPKQIQLSYEQYF	TGTGCCAGCTCCCCGAAACAGATTCAACTCTCCTACGAGCAGTACTTC
many	TRBV2	TRBJ1-4	TRBD1	CASIGQGNEKLFF	TGTGCCAGCATCGGACAGGGGAATGAAAAACTGTTTTTT
many	TRBV15	TRBJ1-3	.	CATSRSDLSSGNTIYF	TGTGCCACCAGCCGAAGTGATCTCAGCTCTGGAAACACCATATATTTT
many	TRBV10-3	TRBJ1-5	TRBD1	CASSEGGQGGQPQHF	TGTGCCAGCAGTGAGGGTGGACAGGGAGGTCAGCCCCAGCATTTT
.	TRBV14	TRBJ1-1	.	CASSQDLRHLPTHAFF	TGTGCCAGCAGCCAAGATCTGAGGCATCTACCAACCCACGCTTTCTTT
.	TRBV15	TRBJ1-1	.	CATSRGEGPGTEAFF	TGTGCCACCAGCAGAGGGGAGGGGCCGGGCACTGAAGCTTTCTTT
.	TRBV6-5	TRBJ1-4	.	CASSNKAGGGEKLFF	TGTGCCAGCAGTAATAAGGCCGGTGGCGGTGAAAAACTGTTTTTT
.	TRBV11-1	TRBJ1-1	TRBD1	CASSKRTGSPNTEAFF	TGTGCCAGCAGCAAAAGGACAGGGTCCCCGAACACTGAAGCTTTCTTT
.	TRBV9	TRBJ1-2	.	CASSAEGVDGYTF	TGTGCCAGCAGCGCCGAGGGGGTCGATGGCTACACCTTC
.	TRBV13	TRBJ2-7	.	CASSMTLAGSEQYF	TGTGCCAGCAGCATGACACTGGCCGGGAGCGAGCAGTACTTC
.	TRBV7-9	TRBJ1-5	TRBD1	CASSLGGAGGIHQPQHF	TGTGCCAGCAGCTTAGGGGGGGCAGGGGGCATACATCAGCCCCAGCATTTT
few	TRBV7-9	TRBJ2-5	.	CASSSLNGKETQYF	TGTGCCAGCAGCTCCCTTAACGGAAAAGAGACCCAGTACTTC
.	TRBV5-1	TRBJ2-2	.	CASSLKGGELFF	TGCGCCAGCAGCTTGAAAGGAGGGGAGCTGTTTTTT
many	TRBV7-9	TRBJ1-1	TRBD1	CAGSQQGWTEAFF	TGTGCCGGCTCCCAACAGGGGTGGACGGAAGCTTTCTTT